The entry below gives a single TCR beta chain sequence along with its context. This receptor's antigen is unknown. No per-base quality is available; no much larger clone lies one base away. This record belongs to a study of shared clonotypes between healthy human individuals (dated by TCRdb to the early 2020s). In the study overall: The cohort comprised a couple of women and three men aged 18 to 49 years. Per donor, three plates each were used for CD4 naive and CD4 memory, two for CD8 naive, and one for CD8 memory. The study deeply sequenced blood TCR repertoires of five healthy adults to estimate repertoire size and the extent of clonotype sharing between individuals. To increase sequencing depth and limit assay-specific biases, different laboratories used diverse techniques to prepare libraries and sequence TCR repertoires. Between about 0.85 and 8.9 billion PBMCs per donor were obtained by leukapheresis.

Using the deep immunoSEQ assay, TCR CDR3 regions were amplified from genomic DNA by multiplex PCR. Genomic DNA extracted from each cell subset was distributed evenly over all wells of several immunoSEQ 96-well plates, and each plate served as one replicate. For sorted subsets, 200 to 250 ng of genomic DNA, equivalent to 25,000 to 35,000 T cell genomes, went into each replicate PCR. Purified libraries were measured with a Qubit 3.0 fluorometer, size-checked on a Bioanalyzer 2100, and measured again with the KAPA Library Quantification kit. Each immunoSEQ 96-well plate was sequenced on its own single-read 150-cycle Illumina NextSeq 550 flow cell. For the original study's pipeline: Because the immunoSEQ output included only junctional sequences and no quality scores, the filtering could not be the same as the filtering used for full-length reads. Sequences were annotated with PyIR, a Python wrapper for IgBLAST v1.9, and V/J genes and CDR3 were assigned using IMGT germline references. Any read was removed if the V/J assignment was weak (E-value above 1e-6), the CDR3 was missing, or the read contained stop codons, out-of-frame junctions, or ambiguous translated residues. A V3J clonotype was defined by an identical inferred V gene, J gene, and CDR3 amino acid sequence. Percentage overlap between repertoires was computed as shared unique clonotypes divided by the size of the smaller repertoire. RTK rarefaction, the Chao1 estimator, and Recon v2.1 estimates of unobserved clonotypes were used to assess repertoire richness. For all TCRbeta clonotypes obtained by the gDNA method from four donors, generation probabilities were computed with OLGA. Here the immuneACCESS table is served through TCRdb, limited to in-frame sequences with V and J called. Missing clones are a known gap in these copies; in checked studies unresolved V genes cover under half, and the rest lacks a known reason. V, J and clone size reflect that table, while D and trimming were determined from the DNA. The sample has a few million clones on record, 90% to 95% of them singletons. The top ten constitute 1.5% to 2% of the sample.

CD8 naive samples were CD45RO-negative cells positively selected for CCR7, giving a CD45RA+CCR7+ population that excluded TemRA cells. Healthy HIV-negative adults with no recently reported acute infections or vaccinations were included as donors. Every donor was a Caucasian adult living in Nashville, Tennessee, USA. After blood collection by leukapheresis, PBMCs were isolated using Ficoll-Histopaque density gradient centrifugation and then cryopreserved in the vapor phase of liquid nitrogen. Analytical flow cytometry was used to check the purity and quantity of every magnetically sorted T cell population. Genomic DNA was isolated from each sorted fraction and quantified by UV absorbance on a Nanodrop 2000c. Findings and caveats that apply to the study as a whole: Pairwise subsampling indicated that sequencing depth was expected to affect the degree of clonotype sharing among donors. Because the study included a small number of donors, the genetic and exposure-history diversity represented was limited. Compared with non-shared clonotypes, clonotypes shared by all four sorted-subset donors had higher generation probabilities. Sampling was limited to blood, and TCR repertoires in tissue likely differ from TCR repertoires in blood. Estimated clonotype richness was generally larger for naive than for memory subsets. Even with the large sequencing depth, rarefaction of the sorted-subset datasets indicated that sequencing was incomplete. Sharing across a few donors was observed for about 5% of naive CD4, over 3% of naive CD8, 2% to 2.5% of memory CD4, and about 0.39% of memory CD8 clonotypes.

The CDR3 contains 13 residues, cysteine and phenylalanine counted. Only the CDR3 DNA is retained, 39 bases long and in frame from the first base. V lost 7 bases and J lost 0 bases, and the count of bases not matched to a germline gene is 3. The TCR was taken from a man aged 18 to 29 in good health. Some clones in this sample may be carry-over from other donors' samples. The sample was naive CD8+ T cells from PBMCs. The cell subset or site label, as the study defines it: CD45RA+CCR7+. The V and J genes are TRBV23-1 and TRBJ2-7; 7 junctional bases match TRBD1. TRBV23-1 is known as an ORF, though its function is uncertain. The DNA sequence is TGCGCCAGCATCCGGGACAGCTCCTACGAGCAGTACTTC. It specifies CASIRDSSYEQYF.